The rows below give T cell receptor beta chains drawn from one sample of a study of blood T cell repertoires in COVID-19. The assay was immunoSEQ multiplex PCR, and TCRdb's table has in-frame clones only and misses some. The sample carries over 20,000 clones, 81% recorded once. Sequencing was done on a sample of peripheral blood. These receptors were taken from a man aged 50 or older with active or convalescent COVID-19. The CDR3 runs from the conserved cysteine through the conserved F or W. Each record gives: V gene, clone size, J gene, CDR3 protein. Only part of the rows carry a size: once, few, many, or a class if the clone is expanded.

TRBV4-1	NA	TRBJ1-1	CASSQDSHSLNTEAFF
TRBV29-1	NA	TRBJ2-3	CSVEDQASGTDTQYF
TRBV6-1	few	TRBJ1-2	CASSVGRFWNRFNYGYTF
TRBV5-5	NA	TRBJ1-5	CASSLNSRNNQPQHF
TRBV4-2	NA	TRBJ2-1	CASSQDPARTRNEQFF
TRBV9	NA	TRBJ1-4	CASSAGQGAPEKLFF
TRBV19	NA	TRBJ2-1	CASSAGTLGQFF
TRBV7-9	NA	TRBJ1-1	CASSLGGTAEAFF
TRBV3-1/TRBV3-2	NA	TRBJ2-7	CASSPGQGATKEQYF
TRBV5-4	NA	TRBJ1-2	CASSHGTGGYTF
TRBV6-5	NA	TRBJ1-2	CASSSRGYYGYTF
TRBV25-1	medium-sized	TRBJ1-1	CASRRLANTEAFF
TRBV5-1	few	TRBJ2-5	CASSLVTSGGADPETQYF
TRBV5-5	once	TRBJ2-1	CASSLVAGTGEFF
TRBV4-2	once	TRBJ2-5	CASSRGTSGQETQYF
TRBV14	NA	TRBJ1-2	CASSVDRNYGYTF
TRBV28	few	TRBJ2-3	CASSNPLAGESPDTQYF
TRBV5-5	NA	TRBJ1-2	CASSLSFGNYGYTF
TRBV28	NA	TRBJ1-4	CASSKVQGAGEKLFF
TRBV19	NA	TRBJ1-1	CASSWEGWNTEAFF
TRBV11-3	once	TRBJ1-6	CASSSGTGRSPLHF
TRBV12-2	NA	TRBJ1-5	CASRLAREAIKPQHF